This TCR beta chain comes out of a study of CXCR3-negative and CXCR3-positive naive CD8 T cells. Study information: Sequencing yielded approximately 150 million TRB reads, roughly 1.5 +/- 0.3 million per library. Study-level points and caveats: CXCR3-expressing naive cells carried TRB CDR3s more hydrophobic than those of CXCR3-negative naive cells. Memory CD8+ cells showed much lower diversity, while both naive subsets were comparably high.

The CDR3 is 14 amino acids. Germline lookup yields CDR1 SEHNR and CDR2 FQNEAQ (reference sequence). Libraries of TRB cDNA were made by 5' RACE and carried UMIs. TCRdb reprocessed the 5' RACE reads and keeps a single row for each CDR3 protein, giving no DNA. This sample's table reports some 150,000 distinct CDR3 sequences. CD45RO-CCR7+CD27+CD95- defined naive CD8+ T cells. Regarding this clonotype: Antigen unknown.

The gene calls are TRBV7-9 and TRBJ2-3. This TCR came from a human donor in good health. Some clones in this sample may be carry-over from other donors' samples. The sequencing sample was made of naive CXCR3+ CD8+ T cells from blood. Subset described: CD45RO-CCR7+CD27+CD95- naive CD8+ T cells expressing CXCR3 (TNR3+). The CDR3 loop reads CASSSGQPADTQYF. Complete variable domain (other parts from reference TRBV7-9 and TRBJ2-3): DTGVSQNPRHKITKRGQNVTFRCDPISEHNRLYWYRQTLGQGPEFLTYFQNEAQLEKSRLLSDRFSAERPKGSFSTLEIQRTEQGDSAMYLCASSSGQPADTQYFGPGTRLTVL.